Below are 27 T cell receptor beta chains sequenced from a single sample in a study of regulatory T cells in long-lasting Graves disease. Documented time point: newly diagnosed GD, antithyroid drugs for less than 3 months. Generation of the TCR library employed RNA extracted from PBMCs. In building TCR beta libraries, iRepertoire HTBI primers were used together with Arm-PCR of CDR3 regions. TCRdb reanalysed the multiplex PCR reads using MiXCR and keeps one entry per CDR3 protein. The data hold about 220,000 distinct CDR3 sequences, with 15% to 20% observed a single time. These records were also assigned to another study, of T cells in Graves' hyperthyroidism and ophthalmopathy.

The material was peripheral blood mononuclear cells (PBMCs), obtained at new diagnosis, from a patient treated with antithyroid drugs. All receptors derive from a woman in her 30s with Graves disease.

This clonotype was counted many times. The chain links TRBV6-2 or TRBV6-3 to TRBJ1-1; 12 bases match TRBD1. The germline V gene encodes CDR1 MNHEY and CDR2 SVGEGT. J was trimmed by 11 bases and V by 6 bases; bases with no gene match: 10. The CDR3 is made up of 14 amino acids. CDR3 DNA sequence: TGTGCCAGCAGCGCGGGACAGGGGGCCGGAGGGGCTTTCTTT. As protein: CASSAGQGAGGAFF.

This clonotype was detected ten times or more. This sequence joins TRBV19 and TRBJ1-5; D remains unclear. Germline V gives CDR1 LNHDA, CDR2 SQIVND (reference sequence). CDR3 size: 12 residues. Trimming stripped 7 bases from V and 8 bases from J, with 12 bases between. The CDR3: CASNRQPEPQHF. The CDR3 DNA reads as TGTGCCAGTAACAGACAACCTGAGCCCCAGCATTTT.

Many counts were recorded for this clonotype. The rearrangement uses TRBV28 and TRBJ2-7; 7 positions match TRBD1. The CDR3 has 15 residues. Germline CDR1 and CDR2: MDHEN and SYDVKM. With V trimmed by 6 bases and J by 2 bases, 10 bases remained unmatched. The CDR3 nucleotides read TGTGCCAGCAGGGGAACAGGGGAACCTCCCTACGAGCAGTACTTC. Translating gives CASRGTGEPPYEQYF.

This clonotype was observed at least ten times. The rearrangement uses TRBV18 and TRBJ1-2; D is possibly TRBD1 (6 bases). CDR3 length equals 14 residues. The germline V gene has CDR1 KGHSH and CDR2 LQKENI. V lost 3 bases and J 4 bases, leaving 12 bases between the germline ends. DNA for the CDR3: TGTGCCAGCTCACCCGGACAGCTTTTCTATGGCTACACCTTC. Translated: CASSPGQLFYGYTF.

This clonotype was detected only a few times. The chain couples TRBV28 to TRBJ2-1; the match to TRBD1 covers 9 bases. The junction had 19 bases not matched to a gene; V was cut back by 8 bases and J by 5 bases. CDR3 length: 18 amino acids. Germline values: CDR1 MDHEN, CDR2 SYDVKM. CDR3 amino acids: CASGSGTGKGLRNNEQFF. The CDR3 nucleotides read TGTGCCAGCGGGTCTGGGACAGGGAAAGGTCTAAGGAACAATGAGCAGTTCTTC. The variable domain in full, completed from reference TRBV28 and TRBJ2-1, reads DVKVTQSSRYLVKRTGEKVFLECVQDMDHENMFWYRQDPGLGLRLIYFSYDVKMKEKGDIPEGYSVSREKKERFSLILESASTNQTSMYLCASGSGTGKGLRNNEQFFGPGTRLTVL.

This clonotype came up a few times. This chain uses TRBV30 with TRBJ2-1; D gene ambiguous. The CDR3 loop spans 14 amino acids. Trimming pared 4 bases from V and 0 bases from J, leaving 10 bases between. Germline assignment: CDR1 GTSNPN and CDR2 SVGIG (reference sequence). CDR3 DNA sequence: TGTGCCTGGACCACGGGTAGCTCCTACAATGAGCAGTTCTTC. It encodes CAWTTGSSYNEQFF.

In this sample, this clonotype turned up many times. V gene TRBV5-1 combines with J gene TRBJ1-5; the match to TRBD1 covers 8 bases. This CDR3 has 15 residues. The germline CDR1 and CDR2 sequences are SGHRS and YFSETQ. With V trimmed by 3 bases and J by 5 bases, 7 bases remained unmatched. This CDR3 reads CASSYSGGADQPQHF. In DNA, the CDR3 is TGCGCCAGCAGCTACTCAGGGGGCGCGGATCAGCCCCAGCATTTT. Together with reference TRBV5-1 and TRBJ1-5, the CDR3 gives the full variable domain: KAGVTQTPRYLIKTRGQQVTLSCSPISGHRSVSWYQQTPGQGLQFLFEYFSETQRNKGNFPGRFSGRQFSNSRSEMNVSTLELGDSALYLCASSYSGGADQPQHFGDGTRLSIL.

This clonotype was seen more than once but under ten times. The rearrangement links TRBV7-9 to TRBJ1-1; possibly TRBD1 for D (6 bases). The germline V gene encodes CDR1 SEHNR and CDR2 FQNEAQ (reference sequence). The CDR3 totals 15 residues. CDR3 sequence reads: CALHNQRGETAEAFF. The CDR3 nucleotides are TGTGCTCTCCACAACCAAAGGGGGGAGACGGCTGAAGCTTTCTTT.

In its sample, this clonotype was seen many times. J is TRBJ1-5 and V is TRBV20-1; D is possibly TRBD1 (5 bases). CDR3 length: 15 amino acids. Trimming removed 0 bases at V and 3 bases at J, with 12 bases between. CDR1 is DFQATT, CDR2 SNEGSKA, per germline (reference sequence). In DNA, the CDR3 is TGCAGTGCTAGAGATTGGGGCGGTAACAATCAGCCCCAGCATTTT. It yields the protein CSARDWGGNNQPQHF.

This clonotype was detected many times. The J gene is TRBJ1-1, the V gene TRBV12-3 or TRBV12-4; maybe TRBD1 (6 bases). The CDR3 is 16 residues long. V shed 3 bases and J shed 5 bases, with 19 bases lying between them. The CDR3 coding sequence is TGTGCCAGCAGTTTCCATGCCTCGGGGGGCTGGACTGAAGCTTTCTTT. Translated: CASSFHASGGWTEAFF.

V and J are TRBV27 and TRBJ2-5; D is unresolved. This CDR3 is 15 amino acids long. V gave up 1 base and J gave up 2 bases, with 11 bases separating them. Germline CDR1 is MNHEY and CDR2 is SMNVEV (reference sequence). The CDR3 bases are TGTGCCAGCAGTTTATACCCGGACGGGCAAGAGACCCAGTACTTC. It translates to CASSLYPDGQETQYF.

This clonotype was seen repeatedly, ten times or more. The genes are TRBV20-1 and TRBJ1-1, with D unclear. This CDR3 region has 12 residues. V lost 3 bases to trimming and J lost 11 bases, with 16 bases between them. Germline CDR1 reads DFQATT; CDR2 reads SNEGSKA (reference sequence). The CDR3 DNA sequence: TGCAGTGCTAGTCCCCCAGCAGCCTGGGCTTTCTTT. It specifies CSASPPAAWAFF.

This clonotype has at least ten counts. The CDR3 reads CASSRDRNSPLHF. In DNA form, the CDR3 reads TGTGCCAGCAGCCGGGACCGCAACTCACCCCTCCACTTT. The V call is TRBV11-3, the J call TRBJ1-6; D might be TRBD1 (5 bases). Trimming took 5 bases from V and 10 from J, leaving 12 bases between them. The CDR3 runs to 13 residues. Germline CDR1 is SGHNT and CDR2 is YENEEA.

The sample holds many counts of this clonotype. The chain joins TRBV6-1 to TRBJ1-5; D unclear. V lost 5 bases and J lost 0, with 14 bases in between. Germline CDR1 is MNHNS and CDR2 is SASEGT. The CDR3 runs 16 residues. The CDR3 DNA is TGTGCCAGCAGTATGCTTAGGACTGTTAGCAATCAGCCCCAGCATTTT. This sequence encodes CASSMLRTVSNQPQHF.

This clonotype has a count of ten or more. V is TRBV4-1 and J is TRBJ1-2, with unresolved D. CDR3 length: 14 amino acids. Trimming took off 11 bases at V and 4 bases at J, with 20 bases between the two ends. Germline lookup yields CDR1 MGHRA and CDR2 YSYEKL. The CDR3 sequence is CAPRSNGQLYGYTF. Here the CDR3 DNA reads TGCGCCCCGCGCTCTAACGGGCAACTCTATGGCTACACCTTC.

CDR3 sequence (DNA): TGCAGTGCTACAACCCTGACAGGGATCAATGGCTACACCTTC. Translated, it gives CSATTLTGINGYTF. The chain couples TRBV20-1 to TRBJ1-2, with 7 bases identical to TRBD1. From germline, CDR1 is DFQATT and CDR2 SNEGSKA (reference sequence). V lost 4 bases, J lost 6 bases, and 11 bases stayed unmatched. CDR3 length: 14 residues.

This clonotype has a count of ten or more. This chain connects TRBV30 to TRBJ2-1, with 10 bases aligning to TRBD2. V was clipped by 2 bases and J by 4 bases; unmatched bases: 2. Germline CDR1 and CDR2: GTSNPN and SVGIG (reference sequence). The CDR3 loop spans 14 amino acids. CDR3 DNA: TGTGCCTGGAGTCGGACTAGCGGATACAATGAGCAGTTCTTC. It specifies CAWSRTSGYNEQFF.

Concerning this clonotype itself: One end of the junction does not line up with germline, which may come from a read error. The chain has TRBV3-1 and TRBJ2-7; D is uncertain. The length of the CDR3 is 14 residues. Germline-derived CDR1 and CDR2 are LGHDT and YNNKEL (reference sequence). CDR3 loop: CASSQDVGPWEQYF. CDR3 sequence (DNA): TGCGCCAGCAGCCAAGATGTAGGCCCGTGGGAGCAGTACTTC.

Many counts were recorded for this clonotype. The rearrangement links TRBV28 to TRBJ1-5; possibly TRBD1 for D (6 bases). CDR1 is MDHEN and CDR2 is SYDVKM in the germline V gene. The V end lost 6 bases, the J end lost 2 bases, and 14 bases lay between the germline ends. This CDR3 has 15 residues. CDR3: CASSQQGMGNQPQHF. CDR3 nucleotide sequence: TGTGCCAGCAGCCAACAGGGAATGGGCAATCAGCCCCAGCATTTT.

This clonotype was counted at least ten times. This sequence joins TRBV6-2 or TRBV6-3 and TRBJ2-1; 10 bases are shared with TRBD2. From germline, CDR1 is MNHEY and CDR2 SVGEGT. V shed 2 bases and J 9 bases; nucleotides not matched to a gene: 7. CDR3 size: 15 residues. CDR3 loop: CASSYKAGGWSEQFF. CDR3 DNA sequence: TGTGCCAGCAGTTACAAAGCGGGAGGGTGGAGTGAGCAGTTCTTC.

This clonotype was seen repeatedly, ten times or more. The V call is TRBV2, the J call TRBJ1-4; 8 bases are a match to TRBD1. Germline-derived CDR1 and CDR2 are SNHLY and FYNNEI. Germline trimming cut 7 bases from V and 3 bases from J; bases unmatched to any gene: 4. The length of the CDR3 is 14 residues. The chain's CDR3 is CASKGGQANEKLFF. The DNA of the CDR3 is TGTGCCAGCAAGGGGGGACAGGCTAATGAAAAACTGTTTTTT. The full variable domain, rest sourced from reference TRBV2 and TRBJ1-4, is EPEVTQTPSHQVTQMGQEVILRCVPISNHLYFYWYRQILGQKVEFLVSFYNNEISEKSEIFDDQFSVERPDGSNFTLKIRSTKLEDSAMYFCASKGGQANEKLFFGSGTQLSVL.

This chain connects TRBV6-2 or TRBV6-3 to TRBJ1-1, with 9 bases aligning to TRBD1. V shed 5 bases, J shed 5 bases, and the junction held 9 bases outside the gene matches. Per germline, CDR1 MNHEY and CDR2 SVGEGT. This CDR3 comprises 15 residues. CDR3 sequence (DNA): TGTGCCAGCAGTGACTACAGGGGGCTGGATACTGAAGCTTTCTTT. It specifies CASSDYRGLDTEAFF.

This clonotype was recorded at least ten times. J is TRBJ2-3 and V is TRBV3-1; 8 bases fit TRBD1. Germline V gene data show CDR1 as LGHDT and CDR2 as YNNKEL (reference sequence). The CDR3 loop spans 16 amino acids. J was trimmed by 2 bases and V by 4 bases; bases with no gene match: 8. CDR3 protein: CASSPRTGTVTDTQYF. The CDR3 nucleotides read TGTGCCAGCAGCCCCCGGACAGGGACTGTCACAGATACGCAGTATTTT.

As for this clonotype: A much larger clone sits a single nucleotide away, making a read error possible. This chain joins TRBV3-1 and TRBJ2-7; TRBD2 agrees at 12 bases. This CDR3 comprises 15 residues. V was pared by 7 bases and J by 2 bases, with 6 bases of the junction left unmatched. Germline V gene sequence: CDR1 LGHDT, CDR2 YNNKEL (reference sequence). CDR3 sequence reads: CASIRLAGAPYEQYF. In nucleotides, the CDR3 is TGTGCCAGCATCAGACTAGCGGGGGCCCCCTACGAGCAGTACTTC.

This clonotype was detected many times. The chain links TRBV7-9 to TRBJ2-7; 11 bases fit TRBD2. The CDR3 consists of 16 residues. The J segment lost 1 base and the V segment lost 5 bases, leaving 7 bases of the junction unmatched. Germline V CDR1 and CDR2: SEHNR, FQNEAQ (reference sequence). CDR3 nucleotide sequence: TGTGCCAGCAGCACAACTAGCGGGAGAGGTTCCTACGAGCAGTACTTC. It yields the protein CASSTTSGRGSYEQYF.

This clonotype was seen ten or more times. The chain uses TRBV28 and TRBJ1-1; 7 positions match TRBD1. The CDR3 is made up of 14 amino acids. Germline V gives CDR1 MDHEN, CDR2 SYDVKM. The ends lost 6 bases at V and 4 bases at J; junction bases unmatched: 8. The CDR3 DNA sequence: TGTGCCAGCAGGTCGACAGGGATTAGCACTGAAGCTTTCTTT. It codes for CASRSTGISTEAFF.

This clonotype was detected ten times or more. The V call is TRBV2, the J call TRBJ2-3; TRBD2 matches at 7 bases. This CDR3 has 15 residues. The trim removed 7 bases at V and 2 bases at J, leaving 9 bases unmatched. CDR1 is SNHLY and CDR2 is FYNNEI in the germline V gene. The DNA for the CDR3 is TGTGCCAGCAAGACCATGGGAGGGTACACAGATACGCAGTATTTT. It codes for CASKTMGGYTDTQYF.